This section outlines one T cell receptor beta chain sequence together with its context. Its antigen remains unknown. This sample is drawn from a study of OX40 agonist ivuxolimab in advanced cancers. Overall study: Ivuxolimab, which is an agonistic anti-OX40 (CD134) antibody, was administered to the patients.

General study findings and limits: Nonresponders included some who also had low normalized T-cell clonal expansion. Partial responders treated at 0.1-3.0 mg/kg exhibited clonal expansion among the lowest measured. Compared with CD4+, CD8+ T cells on average had more expanded clones.

TCRdb's copy holds only in-frame clones and misses some; the assay was immunoSEQ multiplex PCR. Of roughly 30,000 clones listed, approximately 83% are singletons. Germline assignment: CDR1 MNHEY and CDR2 SMNVEV (reference sequence). The CDR3 contains 15 residues. V was trimmed by 3 bases and J by 0 bases, leaving 12 bases between them. The chain employs TRBV27 and TRBJ2-7; the D gene is possibly TRBD1 (6 bases). This TCR was recovered from an adult with an advanced solid tumor such as melanoma, head and neck, liver or kidney cancer. This specimen was CD4+ or CD8+ T cells sorted from blood, taken in a trial of the OX40 agonist ivuxolimab. The CDR3 loop reads CASSLEQGNSYEQYF. As DNA, the CDR3 is TGTGCCAGCAGTTTGGAACAGGGCAACTCCTACGAGCAGTACTTC.